The 23 T cell receptor beta chains below come from one sample, sequenced in a study of metastatic and nonmetastatic thyroid tumors. TCRdb re-clonotyped the PCR reads through MiXCR. The top ten hold about 3.5% of the sample, which has about 47,000 clones, about 25% seen once. Thyroid surgery took place with no prior treatment in any patient. The sample taken for sequencing was blood. The receptors derive from a male donor with papillary thyroid cancer or a benign thyroid nodule (not recorded which). Some clones in this sample may be carry-over from other donors' samples.

At least ten counts were recorded for this clone. The CDR3 DNA sequence: TGCAGTGCTAGAGAGGCCGGGGGAGCGGGAGGGCCCCAGGAGCAGTTCTTC. Protein sequence: CSAREAGGAGGPQEQFF. The V gene is TRBV20-1, the J gene TRBJ2-1; 10 bases match TRBD2. The CDR3 has 17 amino acids. The germline V gene has CDR1 DFQATT and CDR2 SNEGSKA (reference sequence). Germline trimming cut 0 bases from V and 10 bases from J; bases unmatched to any gene: 15.

The rearrangement uses TRBV7-9 and TRBJ2-7; D is unresolved. Germline CDR1 SEHNR, CDR2 FQNEAQ (reference sequence). The CDR3 totals 15 residues. V was clipped by 5 bases and J by 4 bases, with 18 bases between them. CDR3 loop: CASSQRLTLGYEQYF. CDR3 DNA sequence: TGTGCCAGCAGCCAGCGCTTGACACTCGGGTACGAGCAGTACTTC. The full variable domain, in which reference TRBV7-9 and TRBJ2-7 provide the parts outside the CDR3, is DTGVSQNPRHKITKRGQNVTFRCDPISEHNRLYWYRQTLGQGPEFLTYFQNEAQLEKSRLLSDRFSAERPKGSFSTLEIQRTEQGDSAMYLCASSQRLTLGYEQYFGPGTRLTVT.

The table lists this clone with a few counts. The genes are TRBV7-6 and TRBJ2-2; D gene unclear. CDR3 length: 15 residues. The V end was cut by 1 base, the J end by 3 bases, with 9 bases between. The germline V gene has CDR1 SGHVS and CDR2 FNYEAQ. The CDR3 reads CASSLVWSDTGELFF. CDR3 DNA: TGTGCCAGCAGCTTAGTTTGGTCGGACACCGGGGAGCTGTTTTTT.

In its sample, this clone was seen a few times. The chain carries TRBV19 and TRBJ2-1, with D maybe TRBD2 (5 bases). Germline V CDR1 and CDR2: LNHDA, SQIVND (reference sequence). V shed 7 bases and J shed 0 bases, with 10 bases lying between them. CDR3 length equals 14 residues. In nucleotides, the CDR3 is TGTGCCAGTAAAGCGGCACACTCCTACAATGAGCAGTTCTTC. This gives the protein CASKAAHSYNEQFF.

The chain joins TRBV4-1 to TRBJ2-6, with D unresolved. The CDR3 totals 13 residues. Per the germline V gene, CDR1 is MGHRA and CDR2 is YSYEKL. The V and J ends lost 1 base and 5 bases respectively, with 3 bases between them. CDR3 sequence (DNA): TGCGCCAGCAGCCAAGGGAGGGCCAACGTCCTGACTTTC. Its protein product is CASSQGRANVLTF.

This clone has only a few counts. A much larger clonotype is one base distant, so this may be a read error. The rearrangement links TRBV2 to TRBJ2-3; 8 positions agree with TRBD1. V shed 7 bases, J shed 4 bases, and the junction held 7 bases outside the gene matches. The length of the CDR3 is 14 residues. Germline CDR1 is SNHLY and CDR2 is FYNNEI. The CDR3: CASNRDRGSDTQYF. The CDR3 DNA follows: TGTGCCAGCAACCGAGACAGGGGATCAGATACGCAGTATTTT. The entire variable domain, with the rest obtained from reference TRBV2 and TRBJ2-3, is as follows: EPEVTQTPSHQVTQMGQEVILRCVPISNHLYFYWYRQILGQKVEFLVSFYNNEISEKSEIFDDQFSVERPDGSNFTLKIRSTKLEDSAMYFCASNRDRGSDTQYFGPGTRLTVL.

This chain links TRBV7-3 with TRBJ1-1, with TRBD1 matching 8 bases. Germline V gene data show CDR1 as SGHTA and CDR2 as FQGTGA. The CDR3 is 13 residues long. The ends lost 6 bases at V and 4 bases at J; junction bases unmatched: 4. Here the CDR3 reads CASRQGGGTEAFF. Here the CDR3 DNA reads TGTGCCAGCAGACAGGGGGGAGGCACTGAAGCTTTCTTT.

This clone was detected once. The rearrangement joins TRBV7-9 to TRBJ2-2; perhaps TRBD2 as D (6 bases). Trimming took off 5 bases at V and 7 bases at J, with 14 bases between the two ends. This CDR3 is 14 amino acids long. CDR1 and CDR2 (germline): SEHNR, FQNEAQ (reference sequence). CDR3 residues: CASSPGEGDGELFF. The CDR3 DNA sequence: TGTGCCAGCAGCCCGGGAGAAGGGGACGGGGAGCTGTTTTTT.

The J gene is TRBJ2-1, the V gene TRBV20-1; 11 bases line up with TRBD2. CDR3 size: 15 residues. The V gene's germline CDR1 is DFQATT and CDR2 SNEGSKA (reference sequence). The V gene end was trimmed by 4 bases and the J gene end by 9 bases; junction bases not matched to a gene: 11. CDR3 in DNA: TGCAGTGCTACCCAGACTAGCGGGAAAGTGAGTGAGCAGTTCTTC. Translated: CSATQTSGKVSEQFF.

This clone was detected ten times or more. This chain connects TRBV5-1 to TRBJ1-5; weak D call: TRBD1 (5 bases). The germline CDR1 and CDR2 sequences are SGHRS and YFSETQ. V lost 4 bases and J lost 0, with 11 bases in between. This CDR3 has 15 amino acids. The CDR3 nucleotides are TGCGCCAGCAGCCCGGGACTGAATAGCAATCAGCCCCAGCATTTT. This codes for CASSPGLNSNQPQHF.

The J gene is TRBJ2-3, the V gene TRBV7-2; D not certain. With 0 bases removed from V and 0 bases from J, the gap between germline ends came to 10 bases. The CDR3 has 16 residues. CDR1 is SGHTA and CDR2 is FQGNSA in the germline V gene. The CDR3 loop reads CASSLAPGFSTDTQYF. CDR3 sequence (DNA): TGTGCCAGCAGCTTAGCGCCCGGGTTTAGCACAGATACGCAGTATTTT. Supplemented by reference TRBV7-2 and TRBJ2-3, the full variable domain reads GAGVSQSPSNKVTEKGKDVELRCDPISGHTALYWYRQSLGQGLEFLIYFQGNSAPDKSGLPSDRFSAERTGGSVSTLTIQRTQQEDSAVYLCASSLAPGFSTDTQYFGPGTRLTVL.

This clone came up a few times. The chain is built from TRBV12-3 or TRBV12-4 and TRBJ2-7, with D perhaps matching TRBD1 or TRBD2 (5 bases each). The CDR3 spans 14 residues. The V end lost 4 bases, the J end lost 0 bases, and 10 bases lay between the germline ends. CDR3 loop: CASSSRGFSYEQYF. The CDR3 DNA follows: TGTGCCAGCAGTTCACGGGGCTTCTCCTACGAGCAGTACTTC.

This clone was seen many times. Given a much more abundant clone one base away, this may be a read error. At the DNA level, this CDR3 is encoded by other sequences in the same sample as well. The gene calls are TRBV10-3 and TRBJ1-1, with 7 positions matching TRBD1. This CDR3 region has 15 residues. CDR1 is ENHRY and CDR2 is SYGVKD in the germline V gene. CDR3: CAISESGTDHTEAFF. The CDR3 DNA reads as TGTGCCATCAGTGAGTCGGGGACAGACCACACTGAAGCCTTCTTT.

Only a few counts were recorded for this clone. This chain joins TRBV27 and TRBJ1-2; 8 positions agree with TRBD1. CDR1 and CDR2 from the germline V gene are MNHEY and SMNVEV (reference sequence). V trimming: 0 bases; J trimming: 8 bases; junction bases outside the gene matches: 2. This CDR3 contains 13 residues. The CDR3 nucleotides read TGTGCCAGCAGTTTATCGGACAGGGTAGGCTACACCTTC. Translated, it gives CASSLSDRVGYTF.

Of note for this clone: Compared with germline, one end of the junction differs, possibly owing to a read error. This sequence joins TRBV7-9 and TRBJ1-2; D is possibly TRBD1 (5 bases). Germline V gene data show CDR1 as SEHNR and CDR2 as FQNEAQ (reference sequence). The CDR3 loop spans 14 amino acids. CDR3 region: CASSSSGANYVYTF. The CDR3 DNA follows: TGTGCCAGCAGCTCAAGCGGGGCTAACTATGTCTACACCTTC.

This chain connects TRBV30 to TRBJ2-7; a weak D match, TRBD2 (5 bases). CDR3 length: 13 residues. Trimming stripped 1 base from V and 3 bases from J, with 10 bases between. From germline, CDR1 is GTSNPN and CDR2 SVGIG (reference sequence). CDR3 residues: CAWSAGLLYEQYF. In DNA form, the CDR3 reads TGTGCCTGGAGTGCTGGACTTCTCTACGAGCAGTACTTC.

In this sample, this clone turned up many times. V is TRBV6-1 and J is TRBJ2-2, with D possibly being TRBD1 (6 bases). CDR1 and CDR2 (germline): MNHNS, SASEGT. V lost 7 bases and J lost 6, with 18 bases in between. The CDR3 loop spans 15 amino acids. The CDR3 DNA reads TGTGCCAGCACCCACAGGGACGGTAGGGCCGGGGAGCTGTTTTTT. It codes for CASTHRDGRAGELFF.

The chain joins TRBV5-4 to TRBJ2-1, with TRBD1 matching over 9 bases. The V gene end was trimmed by 2 bases and the J gene end by 8 bases; junction bases not matched to a gene: 2. The V gene's germline CDR1 is SGHNT and CDR2 YYREEE (reference sequence). The CDR3 is 13 amino acids. CDR3 sequence reads: CASSLQGAYEQFF. Written as DNA, the CDR3 is TGTGCCAGCAGCTTACAGGGGGCCTATGAGCAGTTCTTC.

Within the sample, this clone is medium-sized (0.01 to 0.1%). CDR3 sequence: CAWSVGDRDTGELFF. The CDR3 region has the DNA TGTGCCTGGAGTGTAGGGGACAGGGACACCGGGGAGCTGTTTTTT. The chain employs TRBV30 and TRBJ2-2; TRBD1 agrees at 9 bases. V shed 0 bases, J shed 3 bases, and the junction held 2 bases outside the gene matches. Germline V CDR1 and CDR2: GTSNPN, SVGIG (reference sequence). There are 15 residues in the CDR3.

There are many counts of this clone. The rearrangement links TRBV18 to TRBJ2-3, with 14 positions matching TRBD2. Germline CDR1 is KGHSH and CDR2 is LQKENI. The CDR3 has 17 residues. V gave up 6 bases and J gave up 8 bases; unmatched junction bases: 13. CDR3 residues: CASSSGTSGSGEGTQYF. CDR3 bases: TGTGCCAGCTCGTCCGGGACTAGCGGGAGCGGGGAAGGTACGCAGTATTTT.

There are a few counts of this clone. The chain links TRBV28 to TRBJ2-1, with D unresolved. The length of the CDR3 is 12 residues. V lost 2 bases, J lost 4 bases, and 3 bases lay in between. Per germline, CDR1 MDHEN and CDR2 SYDVKM. The chain's CDR3 is CASSLIYNEQFF. As DNA, the CDR3 is TGTGCCAGCAGTTTAATTTACAATGAGCAGTTCTTC.

This clone was seen once. CDR3 DNA: TGTGCCTGGAGTGTACTCAATGAAGCTTTCTTT. Its translation: CAWSVLNEAFF. This chain links TRBV30 with TRBJ1-1, with unresolved D. Germline lookup yields CDR1 GTSNPN and CDR2 SVGIG (reference sequence). The CDR3 length is 11 residues. Trimming took off 0 bases at V and 7 bases at J, with 6 bases between the two ends.

This clone was observed at least ten times. The rearrangement uses TRBV19 and TRBJ2-1; D unclear. This CDR3 is built from 14 residues. CDR1 is LNHDA and CDR2 is SQIVND in the germline V gene (reference sequence). V shed 0 bases and J shed 6 bases, with 9 bases lying between them. Here the CDR3 reads CASSIDSRSNEQFF. The CDR3, as DNA: TGTGCCAGTAGTATAGATAGCAGATCCAATGAGCAGTTCTTC. The complete variable domain, with remaining parts taken from reference TRBV19 and TRBJ2-1, reads DGGITQSPKYLFRKEGQNVTLSCEQNLNHDAMYWYRQDPGQGLRLIYYSQIVNDFQKGDIAEGYSVSREKKESFPLTVTSAQKNPTAFYLCASSIDSRSNEQFFGPGTRLTVL.